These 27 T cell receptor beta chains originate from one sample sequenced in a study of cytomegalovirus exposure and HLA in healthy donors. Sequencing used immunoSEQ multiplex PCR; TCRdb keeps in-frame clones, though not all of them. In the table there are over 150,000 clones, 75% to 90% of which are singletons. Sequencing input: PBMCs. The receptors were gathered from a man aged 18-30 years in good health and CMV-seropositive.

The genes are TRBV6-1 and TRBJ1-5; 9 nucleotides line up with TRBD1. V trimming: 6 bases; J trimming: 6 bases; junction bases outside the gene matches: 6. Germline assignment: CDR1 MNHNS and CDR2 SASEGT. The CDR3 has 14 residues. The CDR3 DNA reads TGTGCCAGCAGCTACAGGGGGCGGGGTCAGCCCCAGCATTTT. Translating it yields CASSYRGRGQPQHF.

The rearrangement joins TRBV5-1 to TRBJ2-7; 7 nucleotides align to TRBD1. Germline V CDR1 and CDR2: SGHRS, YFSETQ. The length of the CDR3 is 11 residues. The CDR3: CARGHAYEQYF. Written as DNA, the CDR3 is TGCGCTAGGGGGCATGCCTACGAGCAGTACTTC.

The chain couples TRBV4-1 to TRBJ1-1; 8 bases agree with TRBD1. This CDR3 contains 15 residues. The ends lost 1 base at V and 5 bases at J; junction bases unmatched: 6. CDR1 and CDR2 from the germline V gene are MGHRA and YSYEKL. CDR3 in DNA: TGCGCCAGCAGCCAAGGTGACAGGGGATTGACTGAAGCTTTCTTT. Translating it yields CASSQGDRGLTEAFF.

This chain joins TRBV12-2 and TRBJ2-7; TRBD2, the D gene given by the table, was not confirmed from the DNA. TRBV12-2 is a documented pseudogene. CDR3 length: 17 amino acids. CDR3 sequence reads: CASRHIMTSGRTYEQYF. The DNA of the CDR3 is TGTGCAAGTCGGCACATCATGACTAGCGGGAGGACCTACGAGCAGTACTTC.

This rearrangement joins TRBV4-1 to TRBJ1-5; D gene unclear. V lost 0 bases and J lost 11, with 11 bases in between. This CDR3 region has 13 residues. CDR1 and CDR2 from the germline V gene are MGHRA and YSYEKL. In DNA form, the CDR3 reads TGCGCCAGCAGCCAAGATTCTACAGTAACCCAGCATTTT. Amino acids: CASSQDSTVTQHF.

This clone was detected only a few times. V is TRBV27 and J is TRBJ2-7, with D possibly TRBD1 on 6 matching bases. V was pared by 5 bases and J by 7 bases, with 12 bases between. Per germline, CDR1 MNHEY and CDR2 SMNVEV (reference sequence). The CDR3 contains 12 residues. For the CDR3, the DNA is TGTGCCAGCAGTCCTGGGGGCACGGAGCAGTACTTC. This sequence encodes CASSPGGTEQYF.

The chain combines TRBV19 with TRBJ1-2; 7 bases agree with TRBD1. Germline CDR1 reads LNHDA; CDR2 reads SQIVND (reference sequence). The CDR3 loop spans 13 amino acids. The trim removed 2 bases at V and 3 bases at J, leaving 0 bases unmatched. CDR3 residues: CASSIQGDYGYTF. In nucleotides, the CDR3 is TGTGCCAGTAGTATACAGGGGGACTATGGCTACACCTTC.

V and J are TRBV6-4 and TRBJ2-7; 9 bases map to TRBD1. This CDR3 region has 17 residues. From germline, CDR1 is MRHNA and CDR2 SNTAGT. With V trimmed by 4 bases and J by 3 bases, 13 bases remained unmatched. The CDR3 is CASSGKAMGQGLYEQYF. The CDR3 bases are TGTGCCAGCAGTGGCAAGGCTATGGGACAGGGACTCTACGAGCAGTACTTC.

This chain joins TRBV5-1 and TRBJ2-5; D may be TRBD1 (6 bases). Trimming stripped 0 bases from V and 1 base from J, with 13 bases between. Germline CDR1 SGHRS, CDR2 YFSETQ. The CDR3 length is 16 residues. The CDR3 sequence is CASSLGEGGRQETQYF. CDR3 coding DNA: TGCGCCAGCAGCTTGGGTGAAGGGGGTCGCCAAGAGACCCAGTACTTC. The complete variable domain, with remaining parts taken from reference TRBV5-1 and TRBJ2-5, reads KAGVTQTPRYLIKTRGQQVTLSCSPISGHRSVSWYQQTPGQGLQFLFEYFSETQRNKGNFPGRFSGRQFSNSRSEMNVSTLELGDSALYLCASSLGEGGRQETQYFGPGTRLLVL.

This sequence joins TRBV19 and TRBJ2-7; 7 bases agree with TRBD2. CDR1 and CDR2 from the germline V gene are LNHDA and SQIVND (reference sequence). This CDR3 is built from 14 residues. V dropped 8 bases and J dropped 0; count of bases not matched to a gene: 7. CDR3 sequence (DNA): TGTGCCAGTGCGGCTAGCGGATTCTCCTACGAGCAGTACTTC. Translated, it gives CASAASGFSYEQYF.

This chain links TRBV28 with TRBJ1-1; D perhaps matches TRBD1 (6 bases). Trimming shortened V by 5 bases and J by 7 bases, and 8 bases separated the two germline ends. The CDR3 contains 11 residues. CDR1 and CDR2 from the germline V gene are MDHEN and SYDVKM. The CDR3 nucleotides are TGTGCCAGCAGTATACAGGGTGAAGCTTTCTTT. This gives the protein CASSIQGEAFF.

The DNA of the CDR3 is TGCAGCGTTGACAGGGGAACGGGTGGCTACACCTTC. Translated: CSVDRGTGGYTF. The chain links TRBV29-1 to TRBJ1-2; D might be TRBD1 (6 bases). V dropped 3 bases and J dropped 7 bases, with 12 bases sitting between them. This CDR3 has 12 amino acids. Germline CDR1 SQVTM, CDR2 ANQGSEA.

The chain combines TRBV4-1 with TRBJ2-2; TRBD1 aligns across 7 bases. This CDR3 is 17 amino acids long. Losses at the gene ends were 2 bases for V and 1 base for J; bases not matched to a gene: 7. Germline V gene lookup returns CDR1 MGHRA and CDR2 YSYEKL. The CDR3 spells CASSQPVRGQNTGELFF. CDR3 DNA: TGCGCCAGCAGCCAACCCGTGAGGGGGCAGAACACCGGGGAGCTGTTTTTT.

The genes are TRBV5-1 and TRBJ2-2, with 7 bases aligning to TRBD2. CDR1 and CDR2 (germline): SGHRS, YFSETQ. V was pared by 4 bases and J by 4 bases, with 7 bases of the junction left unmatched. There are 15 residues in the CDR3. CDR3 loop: CASSLEVAGTGELFF. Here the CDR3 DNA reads TGCGCCAGCAGCCTCGAGGTAGCGGGCACCGGGGAGCTGTTTTTT.

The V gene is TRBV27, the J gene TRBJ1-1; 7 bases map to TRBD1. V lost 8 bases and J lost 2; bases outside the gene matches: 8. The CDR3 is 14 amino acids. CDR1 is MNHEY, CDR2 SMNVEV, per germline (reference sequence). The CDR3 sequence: CASARQGGNTEAFF. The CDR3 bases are TGTGCCAGCGCACGACAGGGTGGAAACACTGAAGCTTTCTTT.

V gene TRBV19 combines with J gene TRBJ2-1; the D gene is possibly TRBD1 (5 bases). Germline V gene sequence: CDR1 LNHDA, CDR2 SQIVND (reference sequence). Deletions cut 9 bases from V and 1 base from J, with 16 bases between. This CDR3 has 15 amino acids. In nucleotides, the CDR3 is TGTGCCAGGCCCTCGAGGACACCGTCCTACAATGAGCAGTTCTTC. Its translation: CARPSRTPSYNEQFF.

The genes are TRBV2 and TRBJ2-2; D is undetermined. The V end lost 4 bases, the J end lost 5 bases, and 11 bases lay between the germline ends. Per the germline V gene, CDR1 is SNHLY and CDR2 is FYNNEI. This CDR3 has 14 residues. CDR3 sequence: CASSVRLGTGELFF. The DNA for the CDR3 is TGTGCCAGCAGTGTGCGACTGGGTACCGGGGAGCTGTTTTTT.

CDR3 protein: CASSSTASIYEQYF. In nucleotides, the CDR3 is TGTGCCAGCAGTTCCACAGCTTCAATCTACGAGCAGTACTTC. The chain uses TRBV28 and TRBJ2-7; D is uncertain. The CDR3 spans 14 residues. Germline V gives CDR1 MDHEN, CDR2 SYDVKM. With 4 bases removed from V and 3 bases from J, the gap between germline ends came to 13 bases.

The CDR3 DNA reads as TGTGCCAGTACCCAGTCCGGGACTAGCGGGAGCGAGACCCAGTACTTC. Translating it yields CASTQSGTSGSETQYF. This chain connects TRBV19 to TRBJ2-5; TRBD2 matches at 14 bases. The V gene's germline CDR1 is LNHDA and CDR2 SQIVND (reference sequence). V shed 7 bases, J shed 5 bases, and the junction held 9 bases outside the gene matches. The CDR3 is made up of 16 amino acids.

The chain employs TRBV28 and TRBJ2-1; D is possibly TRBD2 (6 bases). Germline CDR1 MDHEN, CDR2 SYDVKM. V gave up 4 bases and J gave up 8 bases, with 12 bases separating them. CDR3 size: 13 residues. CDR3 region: CASSSGGVHEQFF. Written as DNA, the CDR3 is TGTGCCAGCAGTTCCGGGGGAGTCCATGAGCAGTTCTTC. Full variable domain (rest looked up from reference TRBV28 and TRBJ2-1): DVKVTQSSRYLVKRTGEKVFLECVQDMDHENMFWYRQDPGLGLRLIYFSYDVKMKEKGDIPEGYSVSREKKERFSLILESASTNQTSMYLCASSSGGVHEQFFGPGTRLTVL.

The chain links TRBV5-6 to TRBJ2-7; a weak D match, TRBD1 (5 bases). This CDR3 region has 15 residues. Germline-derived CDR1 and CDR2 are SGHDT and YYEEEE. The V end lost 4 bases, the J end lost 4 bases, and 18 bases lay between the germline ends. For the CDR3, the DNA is TGTGCCAGCAGCCTGGAAGGGGCCCCTTCTTACGAGCAGTACTTC. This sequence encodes CASSLEGAPSYEQYF.

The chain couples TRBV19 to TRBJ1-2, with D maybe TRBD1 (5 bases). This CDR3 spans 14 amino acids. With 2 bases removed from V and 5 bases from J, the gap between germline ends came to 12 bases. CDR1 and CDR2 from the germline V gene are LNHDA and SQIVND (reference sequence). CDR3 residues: CASSIPTVSYGYTF. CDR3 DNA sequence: TGTGCCAGTAGTATACCGACAGTTTCATATGGCTACACCTTC.

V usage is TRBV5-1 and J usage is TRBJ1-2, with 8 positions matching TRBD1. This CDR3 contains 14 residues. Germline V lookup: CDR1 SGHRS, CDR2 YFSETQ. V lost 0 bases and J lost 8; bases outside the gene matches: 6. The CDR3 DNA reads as TGCGCCAGCAGCTTGGCTGACAGGGGCGGAGGCTACACCTTC. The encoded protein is CASSLADRGGGYTF.

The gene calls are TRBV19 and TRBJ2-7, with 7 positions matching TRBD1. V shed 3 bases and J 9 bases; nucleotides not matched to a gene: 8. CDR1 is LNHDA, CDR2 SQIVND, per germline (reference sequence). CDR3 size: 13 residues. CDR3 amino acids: CASSIGQEGWQYF. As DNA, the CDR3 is TGTGCCAGTAGTATTGGACAGGAAGGATGGCAGTACTTC.

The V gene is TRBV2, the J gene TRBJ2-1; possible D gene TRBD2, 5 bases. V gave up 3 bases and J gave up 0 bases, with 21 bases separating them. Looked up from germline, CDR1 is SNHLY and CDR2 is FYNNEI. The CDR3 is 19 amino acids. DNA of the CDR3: TGTGCCAGCAGTGATCCCTATAAGCGGAGCCCCAGCTCCTACAATGAGCAGTTCTTC. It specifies CASSDPYKRSPSSYNEQFF. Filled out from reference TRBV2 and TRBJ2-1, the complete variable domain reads EPEVTQTPSHQVTQMGQEVILRCVPISNHLYFYWYRQILGQKVEFLVSFYNNEISEKSEIFDDQFSVERPDGSNFTLKIRSTKLEDSAMYFCASSDPYKRSPSSYNEQFFGPGTRLTVL.

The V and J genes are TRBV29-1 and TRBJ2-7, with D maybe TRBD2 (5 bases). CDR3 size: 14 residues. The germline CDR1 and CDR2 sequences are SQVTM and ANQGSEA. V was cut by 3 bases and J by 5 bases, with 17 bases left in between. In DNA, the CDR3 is TGCAGCGTTGAGATCGGGGATACAACCGACGAGCAGTACTTC. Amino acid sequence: CSVEIGDTTDEQYF.

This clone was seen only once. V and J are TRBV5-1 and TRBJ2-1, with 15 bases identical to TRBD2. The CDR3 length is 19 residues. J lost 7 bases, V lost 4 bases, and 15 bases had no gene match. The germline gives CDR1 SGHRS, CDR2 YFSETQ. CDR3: CASSGVVGLAGGRRNEQFF. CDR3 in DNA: TGCGCCAGCAGCGGAGTGGTGGGACTAGCGGGGGGCCGGAGGAATGAGCAGTTCTTC.